Below, one T cell receptor beta chain is given with its context. The antigen remains unidentified. The source of the sample is a study of cytomegalovirus exposure and HLA in healthy donors. Notes on the study in general: The classifier reportedly diagnosed cytomegalovirus status with high sensitivity and specificity.

Primers included in the PCR were 60 Vbeta and 13 Jbeta primers. Some clones are missing from TCRdb's copy, which holds only in-frame ones; the method was immunoSEQ multiplex PCR. The repertoire holds approximately 180,000 clones, with about three quarters as singletons. Looked up from germline, CDR1 is SEHNR and CDR2 is FQNEAQ (reference sequence). The CDR3 runs 15 residues. With V trimmed by 5 bases and J by 6 bases, 11 bases remained unmatched. The chain carries TRBV7-9 and TRBJ2-7; 9 positions agree with TRBD1. The clonotype originates from a woman aged 35 to 49 in good health and CMV-seronegative. What was sequenced was PBMCs. The CDR3 DNA reads as TGTGCCAGCAGCCCAACAGGGGGCGAGAGTAGCGAGCAGTACTTC. It yields the protein CASSPTGGESSEQYF. Variable domain in full (rest from reference TRBV7-9 and TRBJ2-7): DTGVSQNPRHKITKRGQNVTFRCDPISEHNRLYWYRQTLGQGPEFLTYFQNEAQLEKSRLLSDRFSAERPKGSFSTLEIQRTEQGDSAMYLCASSPTGGESSEQYFGPGTRLTVT.